This TCR beta chain appears in the sequencing data of a study of cytomegalovirus exposure and HLA in healthy donors. Study observations and caveats: Researchers catalogued about 150 TCR beta chains as cytomegalovirus-associated. Most subjects' HLA-A and HLA-B alleles were reportedly predicted from TCR beta sequences. In a later analysis, at a false discovery rate of 0.05, over 15,000 TCR beta sequences were associated with HLA alleles.

This PCR relied on a set of 60 Vbeta primers and 13 Jbeta primers. Assay used: immunoSEQ multiplex PCR; TCRdb lists only in-frame clones, some missing. The table counts 190,000 or so clones; 0.7% to 0.8% lies in the top ten. Concerning this clone itself: The antigen is undetermined.

CDR3 length equals 14 residues. The J segment lost 5 bases and the V segment lost 6 bases, leaving 8 bases of the junction unmatched. Per the germline V gene, CDR1 is MNHEY and CDR2 is SVGAGI. Sample: PBMCs. The genes are TRBV6-5 and TRBJ1-2; 8 nucleotides align to TRBD1. This TCR was recovered from a boy younger than 18 in good health and CMV-seronegative. DNA of the CDR3: TGTGCCAGCAGGTCGACAGGGGAGGGATATGGCTACACCTTC. Encoded protein: CASRSTGEGYGYTF.